The clone carrying this TCR beta chain was observed many times. The sample belongs to a study of T cells in Graves' hyperthyroidism and ophthalmopathy. Amplification of TCR beta CDR3 regions used RNA as the template. Researchers ran a first-round RT-PCR on the TCR CDR3 using the HTBI primer set. TCRdb independently ran MiXCR on the multiplex PCR reads; one entry per CDR3 protein. The sample shows 400,000 to 600,000 distinct CDR3 sequences, 15% to 20% of them seen only once. Trimming left V 1 base short and J 2 bases short, with 9 bases between. CDR1 and CDR2 from the germline V gene are GTSNPN and SVGIG (reference sequence). The CDR3 sequence is 14 residues long.

V usage is TRBV30 and J usage is TRBJ1-5; a weak D match, TRBD1 (5 bases). The source is a woman younger than 45 with Graves' ophthalmopathy. Sequencing was performed on blood. The CDR3 nucleotides are TGTGCCTGGAGTGATGTAGGGGGCAATCAGCCCCAGCATTTT. This gives the protein CAWSDVGGNQPQHF.